This T cell receptor (beta chain) derives from a study of CXCR3-negative and CXCR3-positive naive CD8 T cells. The libraries of TRB cDNA were prepared using 5' RACE with UMI labels. No DNA is given; TCRdb re-called the 5' RACE reads and lists each CDR3 protein once. The sample features 130,000 to 150,000 distinct CDR3 sequences, with around 0.3% in its top ten. Turning to this clonotype: The antigen remains unidentified.

Study-wide findings and caveats: In CXCR3-positive naive cells, the TRB CDR3s were more hydrophobic than in CXCR3-negative naive cells. Once cells were cryopreserved, CXCR3 expression went down partly, and most assays used fresh PBMCs.

CDR1 and CDR2 from the germline V gene are SQVTM and ANQGSEA. CDR3 length: 14 amino acids. The sequenced sample was naive CXCR3+ CD8+ T cells from blood. The sample's subset: CD45RO-CCR7+CD27+CD95- naive CD8+ T cells expressing CXCR3 (TNR3+). The rearrangement links TRBV29-1 to TRBJ2-2; TCRdb gives TRBD1 as the D gene, but with no DNA this cannot be confirmed. This receptor was identified in a human donor in good health. Some clones in this sample may be carry-over from other donors' samples. This CDR3 is CSVDETGNTGELFF.